The next 13 T cell receptor beta chains were all read from a single sample in a study of blood T cell repertoires in COVID-19. Some clones are missing from TCRdb's copy, which holds only in-frame ones; the method was immunoSEQ multiplex PCR. The data hold approximately 270,000 clones, with 80% to 85% observed a single time. Sequences were obtained from peripheral blood. The receptors come from a person aged 70 to 80 with COVID-19, enrolled during active disease.

This clone has a single count. The chain uses TRBV3-1 (or the pseudogene TRBV3-2) and TRBJ1-2, with a possible D match to TRBD1 (5 bases). V dropped 0 bases and J dropped 8 bases, with 10 bases sitting between them. Germline CDR1 reads LGHDT; CDR2 reads YNNKEL (reference sequence). The CDR3 loop spans 13 amino acids. CDR3 protein: CASSQDWTFGYTF. The DNA of the CDR3 is TGTGCCAGCAGCCAAGATTGGACATTCGGCTACACCTTC.

The genes are TRBV19 and TRBJ1-6; 7 nucleotides line up with TRBD1. This CDR3 is built from 17 residues. CDR1 is LNHDA and CDR2 is SQIVND in the germline V gene (reference sequence). V was clipped by 4 bases and J by 9 bases; unmatched bases: 15. The CDR3 DNA reads as TGTGCCAGTAGTAAAAAACGCATGACAGGGTCGGGTTCACCCCTCCACTTT. It translates to CASSKKRMTGSGSPLHF. The variable domain in full, with the rest retrieved from reference TRBV19 and TRBJ1-6, is DGGITQSPKYLFRKEGQNVTLSCEQNLNHDAMYWYRQDPGQGLRLIYYSQIVNDFQKGDIAEGYSVSREKKESFPLTVTSAQKNPTAFYLCASSKKRMTGSGSPLHFGNGTRLTVT.

The gene calls are TRBV19 and TRBJ1-5, with D perhaps TRBD1 (5 bases). The V end was cut by 5 bases, the J end by 0 bases, with 11 bases between. CDR1 LNHDA and CDR2 SQIVND come from the germline V gene (reference sequence). The CDR3 runs 15 residues. Written as DNA, the CDR3 is TGTGCCAGTAGTCCCGGTAGGGGTAGCAATCAGCCCCAGCATTTT. Its translation: CASSPGRGSNQPQHF.

The genes are TRBV7-9 and TRBJ1-1; no firm D call. Trimming stripped 4 bases from V and 0 bases from J, with 6 bases between. The CDR3 is 13 amino acids. Germline loops: CDR1 SEHNR, CDR2 FQNEAQ (reference sequence). CDR3 loop: CASSSTLNTEAFF. Here the CDR3 DNA reads TGTGCCAGCAGCTCAACATTGAACACTGAAGCTTTCTTT.

V gene TRBV5-1 combines with J gene TRBJ2-1; maybe TRBD1 (6 bases). Germline CDR1 is SGHRS and CDR2 is YFSETQ. The CDR3 loop spans 15 amino acids. V was clipped by 3 bases and J by 5 bases, with 15 bases between them. CDR3 coding DNA: TGCGCCAGCAGCTCCAGCCGGGACAACAACAATGAGCAGTTCTTC. It yields the protein CASSSSRDNNNEQFF.

J is TRBJ2-7 and V is TRBV28; 11 bases are shared with TRBD2. The CDR3 is 16 residues long. Germline CDR1 is MDHEN and CDR2 is SYDVKM. J lost 6 bases, V lost 6 bases, and 13 bases had no gene match. The CDR3 DNA follows: TGTGCCAGCAGAGAACCTAGCGGGGGGAACCCAGGCGAGCAGTACTTC. It encodes CASREPSGGNPGEQYF.

This chain connects TRBV5-5 to TRBJ2-7; 9 bases are a match to TRBD1. With 0 bases clipped from V and 4 bases from J, the junction kept 5 bases outside the gene matches. In germline, CDR1 is SGHKS, CDR2 YYEKEE (reference sequence). The CDR3 totals 15 residues. CDR3 nucleotides: TGTGCCAGCAGCTTGGGGGGACAGGGAAGTTACGAGCAGTACTTC. Its protein product is CASSLGGQGSYEQYF.

This chain joins TRBV27 and TRBJ2-4, with D maybe TRBD2 (7 bases). CDR1 is MNHEY, CDR2 SMNVEV, per germline (reference sequence). V was cut by 10 bases and J by 0 bases, with 16 bases left in between. This CDR3 contains 15 residues. In DNA, the CDR3 is TGTGCCACCAGCAAGGGGGGGATAGCCAAAAACATTCAGTACTTC. Translated, it gives CATSKGGIAKNIQYF.

This chain joins TRBV5-1 and TRBJ1-6, with D possibly being TRBD1 (5 bases). The CDR3 consists of 17 residues. V lost 2 bases and J 6 bases, leaving 18 bases between the germline ends. Germline V CDR1 and CDR2: SGHRS, YFSETQ. Written as DNA, the CDR3 is TGCGCCAGCAGCTTCTACCTTACGGGGGGAGGTAATTCACCCCTCCACTTT. It codes for CASSFYLTGGGNSPLHF.

The CDR3 region has the DNA TGTGCCAGCTCACCACTGGGACAGGGTGTGGGTGAGACCCAGTACTTC. This encodes CASSPLGQGVGETQYF. The V and J genes are TRBV18 and TRBJ2-5; 9 nucleotides line up with TRBD1. The trim removed 1 base at V and 5 bases at J, leaving 8 bases unmatched. Looked up from germline, CDR1 is KGHSH and CDR2 is LQKENI. This CDR3 spans 16 amino acids.

This clone appeared a few times. The gene calls are TRBV5-1 and TRBJ2-6; 11 bases line up with TRBD1. Germline CDR1 and CDR2: SGHRS and YFSETQ. J was trimmed by 3 bases and V by 3 bases; bases with no gene match: 2. The length of the CDR3 is 16 residues. The CDR3 reads CASSWTGGGGANVLTF. For the CDR3, the DNA is TGCGCCAGCAGCTGGACAGGGGGCGGTGGGGCCAACGTCCTGACTTTC. The variable domain in full, completed from reference TRBV5-1 and TRBJ2-6, reads KAGVTQTPRYLIKTRGQQVTLSCSPISGHRSVSWYQQTPGQGLQFLFEYFSETQRNKGNFPGRFSGRQFSNSRSEMNVSTLELGDSALYLCASSWTGGGGANVLTFGAGSRLTVL.

There are a few counts of this clone. The chain couples TRBV5-8 to TRBJ1-5; no firm D call. CDR3 length: 15 residues. From germline, CDR1 is SGHTS and CDR2 YDEGEE. V dropped 0 bases and J dropped 5 bases, with 12 bases sitting between them. The CDR3 is CASSLGGRMDQPQHF. The CDR3 DNA reads as TGTGCCAGCAGCTTGGGAGGTAGGATGGATCAGCCCCAGCATTTT.

This chain connects TRBV11-2 to TRBJ1-2, with D hard to call. Germline V gene sequence: CDR1 SGHAT, CDR2 FQNNGV. The CDR3 extends over 15 amino acids. V lost 0 bases and J lost 7, with 15 bases in between. The DNA for the CDR3 is TGTGCCAGCAGCTTAGATCATGGGCAGGCCTTTGGCTACACCTTC. This codes for CASSLDHGQAFGYTF.